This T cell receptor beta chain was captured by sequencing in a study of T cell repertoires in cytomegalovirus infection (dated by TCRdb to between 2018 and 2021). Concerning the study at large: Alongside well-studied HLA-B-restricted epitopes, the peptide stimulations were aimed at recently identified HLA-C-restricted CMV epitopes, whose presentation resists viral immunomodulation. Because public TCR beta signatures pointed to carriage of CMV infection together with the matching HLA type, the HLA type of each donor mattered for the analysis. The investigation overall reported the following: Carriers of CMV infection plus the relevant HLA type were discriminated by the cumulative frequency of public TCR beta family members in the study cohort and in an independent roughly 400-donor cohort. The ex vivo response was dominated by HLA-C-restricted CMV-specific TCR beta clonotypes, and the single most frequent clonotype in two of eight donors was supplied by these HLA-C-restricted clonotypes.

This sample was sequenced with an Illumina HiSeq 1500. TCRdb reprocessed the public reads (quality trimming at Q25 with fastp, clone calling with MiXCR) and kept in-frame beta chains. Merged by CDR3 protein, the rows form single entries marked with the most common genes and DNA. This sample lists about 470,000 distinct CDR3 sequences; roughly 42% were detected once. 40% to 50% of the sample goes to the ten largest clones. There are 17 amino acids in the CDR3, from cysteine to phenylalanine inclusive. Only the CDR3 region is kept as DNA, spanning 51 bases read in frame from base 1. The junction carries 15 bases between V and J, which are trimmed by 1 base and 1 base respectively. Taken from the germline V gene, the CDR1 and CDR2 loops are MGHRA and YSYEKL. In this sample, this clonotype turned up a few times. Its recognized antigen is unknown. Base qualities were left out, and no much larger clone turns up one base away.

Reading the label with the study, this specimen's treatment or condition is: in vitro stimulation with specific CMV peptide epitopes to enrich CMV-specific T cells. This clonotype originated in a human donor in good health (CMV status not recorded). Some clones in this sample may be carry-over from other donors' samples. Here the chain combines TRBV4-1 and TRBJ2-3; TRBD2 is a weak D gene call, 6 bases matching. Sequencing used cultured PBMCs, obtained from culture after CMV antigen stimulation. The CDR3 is CASSQGRGGLRTDTQYF. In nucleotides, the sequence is TGCGCCAGCAGCCAAGGGAGGGGCGGTCTACGCACAGATACGCAGTATTTT.